Listed below are T cell receptor beta chains from one sample, sequenced in a study of T cell repertoires in cytomegalovirus infection. One entry per CDR3 protein results from TCRdb running MiXCR on the reads. Of fewer than 950,000 distinct CDR3 sequences in the sample, about 30% were seen once. Antigen specificity for these receptors is unknown. The material was cultured CD8+ T cells from PBMCs, obtained from culture after CMV antigen stimulation. The receptors shown here come from a human donor in good health (CMV status not recorded). Some clones in this sample may be carry-over from other donors' samples. CDR3s include the opening cysteine and the closing phenylalanine or tryptophan. Each record gives: J gene, V gene, clone size, D gene, CDR3 DNA, CDR3 protein. A D gene is named only where the DNA matches it firmly. Some rows mark clone size as missing; the rest say once, few, many or name a class of expanded clone.

TRBJ1-1 TRBV11-1 - - TGTGCCACCATACAGCCGTCTGAAGCTTTCTTT CATIQPSEAFF
TRBJ2-1 TRBV7-6 - - TGTGCCAGCAGCGGGGAGGTTGGTGAGCAGTTCTTC CASSGEVGEQFF
TRBJ1-5 TRBV5-4 few TRBD1 TGTGCCAGCAGCATAGGGACAGGGCGCAATCAGCCCCAGCATTTT CASSIGTGRNQPQHF
TRBJ2-3 TRBV6-6 - TRBD1 TGTGCCAGCAGTCCTCCGGGACAGCCCTCAGATACGCAGTATTTT CASSPPGQPSDTQYF
TRBJ1-1 TRBV27 few - TGTGCCAGCAGTTTATCCGACGGAAACACTGAAGCTTTCTTT CASSLSDGNTEAFF
TRBJ1-3 TRBV19 - - TGTGCCAGTAGTATCCCCTCCTGGGGGGGAGACCTCGGAAACACCATATATTTT CASSIPSWGGDLGNTIYF
TRBJ1-1 TRBV29-1 - - TGCAGCGCGGGACGGAAGAACACTGAAGCTTTCTTT CSAGRKNTEAFF
TRBJ2-3 TRBV20-1 - TRBD1 TGCAGTGCTAGAGATGGACAGGGTTGGGCAGATACGCAGTATTTT CSARDGQGWADTQYF
TRBJ1-2 TRBV10-3 - - TGTGCCATCAGATACACAAGACAGGAGACTAACTATGGCTACACCTTC CAIRYTRQETNYGYTF
TRBJ2-7 TRBV2 - TRBD2 TGTGCCTCGGGACTATATCCCTACGAGCAGTACTTC CASGLYPYEQYF
TRBJ2-1 TRBV12-3/TRBV12-4 few TRBD2 TGTGCCAGCACCAAACTAGCGGGGGGTTCGAACAATGAGCAGTTCTTC CASTKLAGGSNNEQFF
TRBJ2-6 TRBV7-9 few - TGTGCCAGCAGCTTAGTGGTACAGGGATCTGGGGCCAACGTCCTGACTTTC CASSLVVQGSGANVLTF
TRBJ1-5 TRBV19 many TRBD1 TGTGCCAGTAGTATTAGAGGACAGGGGGTTTATCAGCCCCAGCATTTT CASSIRGQGVYQPQHF
TRBJ2-5 TRBV28 - - TGTGCCAGCAGTTTCCGGGACAAACAAGAGACCCAGTACTTC CASSFRDKQETQYF
TRBJ1-1 TRBV7-2 few TRBD1 TGTGCCAGCAGCTCTGTCCCGGGACAGGGGGCGGAAGCTTTCTTT CASSSVPGQGAEAFF
TRBJ2-1 TRBV20-1 - - TGCAGTGCTCCTCAAGGAGAGCGGGCCCCAGGGCATGAGCAGTCCTTC CSAPQGERAPGHEQSF
TRBJ1-5 TRBV27 - TRBD1 TGTGCCAGCAGCACAGACAGGGAAAGCAATCAGCCCCAGCATTTT CASSTDRESNQPQHF
TRBJ1-1 TRBV7-9 - - TGTGCCAGCAGCCTCTCACAAGGACAGCCGAACACTGAAGCTTTCTTT CASSLSQGQPNTEAFF
TRBJ2-7 TRBV29-1 - - TGCAGCGTTGAAGAGGGCCCCTACGAGCAGTACTTC CSVEEGPYEQYF
TRBJ2-7 TRBV7-8 many TRBD1 TGTGCCAGCAGTTCCCGTGGGGACAGGGGGATTTACGAGCAGTACTTC CASSSRGDRGIYEQYF
TRBJ1-2 TRBV6-6 - - TGTGCCAGCAGTTACTCGGTCAGGGCCACCTATGGCTACACCTTC CASSYSVRATYGYTF
TRBJ1-1 TRBV27 - - TGTGCCAGCAAAATGGGGGACACTGAAGCTTTCTTT CASKMGDTEAFF
TRBJ2-2 TRBV5-1 - - TGCGCCAGCAGCTTATTCGGCAAAGCGAACACCGGGGAGCTGTTTTTT CASSLFGKANTGELFF
TRBJ1-1 TRBV12-3/TRBV12-4 - - TGTACCAGCAGGGGAGATCGGGGGCGCGGAACTGAAGCTTTCTTT CTSRGDRGRGTEAFF
TRBJ2-2 TRBV12-3/TRBV12-4 few - TGTGCCAGCAGTTTCGGGACAACGAACACCGGGGAGCTGTTTTTT CASSFGTTNTGELFF
TRBJ2-5 TRBV7-2 - - TGTGCCAGCAGCCGTTGGGACGTCCAAGAGACCCAGTACTTC CASSRWDVQETQYF
TRBJ2-5 TRBV3-1 - - TGTGCCAGCAGCCAAGTCGAGGGGGACCCCCAAGAGACCCAGTACTTC CASSQVEGDPQETQYF
TRBJ2-5 TRBV12-3/TRBV12-4 few TRBD1 TGTGCCAGCAGTTTCACTCCGACAGGGAATGGCAGCGAAGAGACCCAGTACTTC CASSFTPTGNGSEETQYF
TRBJ1-2 TRBV12-3/TRBV12-4 few - TGTGCCAGCAGTTCGACAGCTAGCTACTATGGCTACACCTTC CASSSTASYYGYTF
TRBJ2-7 TRBV5-4 few - TGTGCCAGCAGCCATAGTGACAGGATCTACGAGCAGTACTTC CASSHSDRIYEQYF
TRBJ1-1 TRBV19 few - TGTGCCACAGGGCAGGGCTACACTGAAGCTTTCTTT CATGQGYTEAFF
TRBJ2-1 TRBV10-3 - - TGTGCCATCAAGATAGACAGGAACAATGAGCAGTTCTTC CAIKIDRNNEQFF
TRBJ1-1 TRBV6-2/TRBV6-3 few - TGTGCCAGCAGCCTAAACCAGGTGAACACTGAAGCTTTCTTT CASSLNQVNTEAFF
TRBJ1-1 TRBV7-6 many - TGTGCCAGCAGTCCCCCAGGCAACACTGAAGCTTTCTTT CASSPPGNTEAFF
TRBJ1-1 TRBV4-2 few - TGTGCCAGCAGCCAAATGACAGGTTTTCGAAACACTGAAGCTTTCTTT CASSQMTGFRNTEAFF
TRBJ1-4 TRBV6-5 few - TGTGCCAGCAGTTACTCCGAGGGACGGTCTGATAATGAAAAACTGTTTTTT CASSYSEGRSDNEKLFF
TRBJ2-1 TRBV4-3 - TRBD2 TGCGCCAGCAGCCAAGACGCGGGGGTTGAGCAGTTCTTC CASSQDAGVEQFF
TRBJ1-1 TRBV6-6 - TRBD1 TGTGCCAGCAGCTCCGGAACACAGGGGGCGCGCGGGACTGAAGCTTTCTTT CASSSGTQGARGTEAFF